These 28 T cell receptor beta chains were sequenced from one sample in a study of T cell repertoires in cytomegalovirus infection. In TCRdb, the reads were re-called with MiXCR into one record per CDR3 protein. Of roughly 200,000 distinct CDR3 sequences listed, 17% are singletons. Material for sequencing was CD8+ T cells from PBMCs. Every receptor here comes from a human donor in good health (CMV status not recorded). Some clones in this sample may be carry-over from other donors' samples.

This clonotype came up many times. The chain uses TRBV27 and TRBJ2-1; 10 positions match TRBD2. Unmatched junction bases numbered 3, after V lost 5 bases and J lost 2 bases. This CDR3 is 15 amino acids long. Germline assignment: CDR1 MNHEY and CDR2 SMNVEV (reference sequence). The CDR3 nucleotides are TGTGCCAGCAGTCGAACTAGCGGGGCCTACAATGAGCAGTTCTTC. Its protein is CASSRTSGAYNEQFF.

The rearrangement links TRBV10-3 to TRBJ2-7; the D gene is possibly TRBD1 (5 bases). The ends were cut back, 4 bases at V and 2 bases at J, with 12 bases in the middle. Germline CDR1 ENHRY, CDR2 SYGVKD. This CDR3 region has 14 residues. As DNA, the CDR3 is TGTGCCATCAGTGTTAGCAGGGCGACCTACGAGCAGTACTTC. This translates into CAISVSRATYEQYF.

The rearrangement uses TRBV12-3 or TRBV12-4 and TRBJ2-7; no reliable D call. V was clipped by 4 bases and J by 5 bases, with 12 bases between them. The CDR3 is made up of 13 amino acids. For the CDR3, the DNA is TGTGCCAGCAGTTCGTTAGTTGCTGACGAGCAGTACTTC. Protein sequence: CASSSLVADEQYF.

CDR3: CASSYSPGTGVYNEQFF. For the CDR3, the DNA is TGTGCCAGCAGTTACTCCCCGGGGACAGGGGTCTACAATGAGCAGTTCTTC. This chain connects TRBV6-2 or TRBV6-3 to TRBJ2-1; 10 bases agree with TRBD1. CDR3 length: 17 amino acids. The junction had 5 bases not matched to a gene; V was cut back by 0 bases and J by 3 bases. The V gene's germline CDR1 is MNHEY and CDR2 SVGEGT.

This clonotype was recorded a few times. The rearrangement uses TRBV4-1 and TRBJ2-5, with 9 bases matching TRBD2. V was pared by 1 base and J by 4 bases, with 4 bases of the junction left unmatched. This CDR3 is 15 amino acids long. In germline, CDR1 is MGHRA, CDR2 YSYEKL. The CDR3 DNA sequence: TGCGCCAGCAGCCAAGCACCTAGCGGGGTAGAGACCCAGTACTTC. Translation: CASSQAPSGVETQYF.

This clonotype was seen a handful of times. The chain employs TRBV6-2 or TRBV6-3 and TRBJ2-7; TRBD1 agrees at 8 bases. The J segment lost 1 base and the V segment lost 3 bases, leaving 8 bases of the junction unmatched. The CDR3 is 16 amino acids. Germline values: CDR1 MNHEY, CDR2 SVGEGT. The CDR3 DNA sequence: TGTGCCAGCAGTTATTTAGGGACAGGATTATCCTACGAGCAGTACTTC. It translates to CASSYLGTGLSYEQYF.

The chain has TRBV7-6 and TRBJ2-5; D is perhaps TRBD2 (5 bases). The CDR3 is 13 amino acids. Germline loops: CDR1 SGHVS, CDR2 FNYEAQ. V was clipped by 2 bases and J by 1 base, with 5 bases between them. CDR3 protein: CASSLRGQETQYF. The CDR3 DNA follows: TGTGCCAGCAGCTTACGGGGCCAAGAGACCCAGTACTTC.

In its sample, this clonotype was seen many times. This rearrangement joins TRBV7-9 to TRBJ2-1; D is unclear. CDR1 is SEHNR, CDR2 FQNEAQ, per germline (reference sequence). The CDR3 sequence is 11 residues long. V was pared by 1 base and J by 10 bases, with 5 bases between. For the CDR3, the DNA is TGTGCCAGCAGCTTAGGACGAGAGCAGTTCTTC. Protein: CASSLGREQFF.

This clonotype was found a few times. The V gene is TRBV28, the J gene TRBJ2-3, with 15 bases lining up with TRBD2. V lost 4 bases, J lost 1 base, and 6 bases stayed unmatched. The CDR3 contains 18 residues. Germline values: CDR1 MDHEN, CDR2 SYDVKM. The CDR3 sequence is CASSSGTSGGTRTDTQYF. CDR3 DNA sequence: TGTGCCAGCAGTTCCGGGACTAGCGGGGGGACTCGCACAGATACGCAGTATTTT.

The CDR3 nucleotides read TGTGCCAGCAGCCCCAGGGGGGCTAGCGGGGCCGTAGAGAAGTCCCAGTACTTC. The encoded protein is CASSPRGASGAVEKSQYF. The chain has TRBV7-9 and TRBJ2-5, with 9 bases aligning to TRBD2. The CDR3 is 18 residues long. After removal of 5 bases from V and 9 bases from J, the junction contained 22 bases not matched to a gene. CDR1 and CDR2 (germline): SEHNR, FQNEAQ (reference sequence).

The chain employs TRBV28 and TRBJ2-7; 8 bases line up with TRBD1. The J segment lost 5 bases and the V segment lost 2 bases, leaving 8 bases of the junction unmatched. Germline lookup yields CDR1 MDHEN and CDR2 SYDVKM. This CDR3 is built from 15 residues. CDR3 loop: CASSLRDRNLDEQYF. CDR3 nucleotides: TGTGCCAGCAGTTTACGGGACAGGAATCTCGACGAGCAGTACTTC.

This clonotype was recorded a few times. This chain links TRBV20-1 with TRBJ2-7, with a possible D match to TRBD2 (5 bases). Between the trimmed V and J ends, which lost 6 bases and 6 bases, there was a span of 21 bases. The CDR3 sequence is 14 residues long. Germline CDR1 and CDR2: DFQATT and SNEGSKA (reference sequence). CDR3 nucleotides: TGCAGTGCCCTGGGTGGTACCCCTCGGGGCGAGCAGTACTTC. Translation: CSALGGTPRGEQYF.

This clonotype was counted between two and nine times. The CDR3 DNA reads as TGTGCCAGCCGATCCTCCGGACACCAAGAGACCCAGTACTTC. Protein: CASRSSGHQETQYF. This chain links TRBV25-1 with TRBJ2-5; D remains unclear. The germline V and J ends were trimmed by 8 bases and 0 bases, with 13 bases remaining between them. The germline CDR1 and CDR2 sequences are MGHDK and SYGVNS. This CDR3 is built from 14 residues.

This clonotype was found a few times. The chain has TRBV27 and TRBJ2-7; D might be TRBD2 (6 bases). CDR3 length: 12 amino acids. CDR1 and CDR2 from the germline V gene are MNHEY and SMNVEV (reference sequence). V lost 8 bases to trimming and J lost 3 bases, with 11 bases between them. Written as DNA, the CDR3 is TGTGCCAGCTGGGACTTCGACTACGAGCAGTACTTC. It codes for CASWDFDYEQYF.

The V and J genes are TRBV7-9 and TRBJ1-1; D is possibly TRBD1 (5 bases). The CDR3 sequence is 12 residues long. Trimming stripped 11 bases from V and 1 base from J, with 11 bases between. Looked up from germline, CDR1 is SEHNR and CDR2 is FQNEAQ (reference sequence). This CDR3 reads CAGDTGNTEAFF. The CDR3 DNA sequence: TGTGCCGGAGATACAGGGAACACTGAAGCTTTCTTT.

This clonotype was seen more than once but under ten times. The CDR3, as DNA: TGCGCCAGCAGCCAACACCCGACAGAGACGAACACTGAAGCTTTCTTT. It yields the protein CASSQHPTETNTEAFF. The V and J genes are TRBV4-3 and TRBJ1-1; D is perhaps TRBD1 (5 bases). Germline V gene lookup returns CDR1 LGHNA and CDR2 YSLEER. The CDR3 loop spans 16 amino acids. Trimming took 2 bases from V and 1 from J, leaving 14 bases between them.

There are a few counts of this clonotype. The genes are TRBV6-1 and TRBJ1-5, with no clear D. In germline, CDR1 is MNHNS, CDR2 SASEGT. V was trimmed by 5 bases and J by 2 bases, leaving 13 bases between them. This CDR3 has 15 residues. CDR3 sequence (DNA): TGTGCCAGCAGTACTCTGCCGCGGGGCAATCAGCCCCAGCATTTT. It specifies CASSTLPRGNQPQHF.

This clonotype was seen only a few times. This rearrangement joins TRBV6-2 or TRBV6-3 to TRBJ1-5; TRBD1 matches 9 bases. The CDR3 is 14 residues long. CDR1 and CDR2 (germline): MNHEY, SVGEGT. Trimming removed 6 bases from V and 6 bases from J; junction bases left unmatched: 6. The CDR3 loop reads CASRPGTGFQPQHF. For the CDR3, the DNA is TGTGCCAGCAGACCCGGGACAGGGTTTCAGCCCCAGCATTTT.

This clonotype was counted between two and nine times. The rearrangement joins TRBV18 to TRBJ1-1; D may be TRBD1 (6 bases). This CDR3 region has 14 residues. Looked up from germline, CDR1 is KGHSH and CDR2 is LQKENI. Trimming cost V 0 bases and J 6 bases, with 11 bases left between them. The CDR3 loop is CASSPPQGHAEAFF. In nucleotides, the CDR3 is TGTGCCAGCTCACCACCACAGGGACACGCTGAAGCTTTCTTT.

In this sample, this clonotype turned up a few times. The chain employs TRBV7-2 and TRBJ2-1; 8 bases are shared with TRBD2. Germline V gene sequence: CDR1 SGHTA, CDR2 FQGNSA. The CDR3 contains 14 residues. V dropped 3 bases and J dropped 7; count of bases not matched to a gene: 5. The CDR3 DNA is TGTGCCAGCAGCTTTGTAGAGCGGGGGAATGAGCAGTTCTTC. It is translated as CASSFVERGNEQFF.

This clonotype was seen a handful of times. The chain has TRBV5-5 and TRBJ2-3; D gene ambiguous. Germline V gene data show CDR1 as SGHKS and CDR2 as YYEKEE (reference sequence). The germline V and J ends were trimmed by 1 base and 3 bases, with 12 bases remaining between them. This CDR3 contains 15 residues. The CDR3 loop reads CASSLQAWETDTQYF. In DNA, the CDR3 is TGTGCCAGCAGCTTGCAGGCGTGGGAAACAGATACGCAGTATTTT.

DNA for the CDR3: TGTGCCAGCAGTTACTCGTTAAGCGGGGGCTCCTACAATGAGCAGTTCTTC. It specifies CASSYSLSGGSYNEQFF. The V and J genes are TRBV6-5 and TRBJ2-1; the match to TRBD2 covers 8 bases. Germline assignment: CDR1 MNHEY and CDR2 SVGAGI. The V and J ends lost 0 bases and 0 bases, in that order; junction bases with no gene match: 4. CDR3 length equals 17 residues.

This clonotype was counted at least ten times. V and J are TRBV7-9 and TRBJ2-3; D is uncertain. V lost 5 bases, J lost 0 bases, and 12 bases lay in between. The CDR3 extends over 15 amino acids. The germline V gene encodes CDR1 SEHNR and CDR2 FQNEAQ (reference sequence). This CDR3 reads CASSRPGSSTDTQYF. CDR3 coding DNA: TGTGCCAGCAGCCGCCCGGGCTCTAGCACAGATACGCAGTATTTT.

This clonotype was counted only a few times. This sequence joins TRBV19 and TRBJ2-2; 10 positions match TRBD2. The J segment lost 4 bases and the V segment lost 4 bases, leaving 6 bases of the junction unmatched. The CDR3 extends over 16 amino acids. CDR1 LNHDA and CDR2 SQIVND come from the germline V gene (reference sequence). CDR3 amino acids: CASSRRGTSVTGELFF. CDR3 in DNA: TGTGCCAGTAGTAGGAGGGGGACTAGCGTCACCGGGGAGCTGTTTTTT. Full variable domain (missing parts from reference TRBV19 and TRBJ2-2): DGGITQSPKYLFRKEGQNVTLSCEQNLNHDAMYWYRQDPGQGLRLIYYSQIVNDFQKGDIAEGYSVSREKKESFPLTVTSAQKNPTAFYLCASSRRGTSVTGELFFGEGSRLTVL.

This chain links TRBV19 with TRBJ1-1; D is uncertain. V dropped 2 bases and J dropped 1 base, with 5 bases sitting between them. The germline V gene has CDR1 LNHDA and CDR2 SQIVND (reference sequence). The CDR3 runs 13 residues. CDR3 in DNA: TGTGCCAGTAGTATATCCAGGAACACTGAAGCTTTCTTT. Protein product: CASSISRNTEAFF.

The chain recombines TRBV4-2 with TRBJ2-7, with D possibly being TRBD1 or TRBD2 (6 bases each). The CDR3 totals 14 residues. CDR1 and CDR2 from the germline V gene are LGHNA and YNFKEQ. The V and J ends lost 3 bases and 2 bases respectively, with 11 bases between them. The CDR3: CASSHRGGTYEQYF. The DNA of the CDR3 is TGTGCCAGCAGCCATCGAGGGGGGACCTACGAGCAGTACTTC.

This clonotype was picked up a small number of times. The chain carries TRBV6-1 and TRBJ2-5; TRBD1 is a possible D gene (6 bases). Trimming stripped 7 bases from V and 3 bases from J, with 21 bases between. Germline-derived CDR1 and CDR2 are MNHNS and SASEGT. The CDR3 has 16 residues. The CDR3 spells CASTGQGGPSKETQYF. In nucleotides, the CDR3 is TGTGCCAGCACCGGACAAGGGGGACCATCGAAAGAGACCCAGTACTTC.

The genes are TRBV7-6 and TRBJ1-6, with D hard to call. The germline V gene has CDR1 SGHVS and CDR2 FNYEAQ. V lost 1 base to trimming and J lost 9 bases, with 10 bases between them. There are 14 residues in the CDR3. CDR3 sequence (DNA): TGTGCCAGCAGCTTAGAAGGCTGGGGTTCACCCCTCCACTTT. This codes for CASSLEGWGSPLHF.